The 28 T cell receptor beta chains below all came from one sample that was sequenced in a study of cytomegalovirus exposure and HLA in healthy donors. Use of 60 Vbeta and 13 Jbeta primers characterized the PCR. Here immunoSEQ multiplex PCR was the method, and the copy in TCRdb shows in-frame clones only, minus some. The table records about 120,000 clones, 79% of them present only once. The sample was PBMCs. The receptor source for this set is a man aged 18 to 29 in good health and CMV-seronegative.

V gene TRBV27 combines with J gene TRBJ1-1; D is possibly TRBD1 (5 bases). Germline CDR1 and CDR2: MNHEY and SMNVEV (reference sequence). The ends were cut back, 3 bases at V and 1 base at J, with 9 bases in the middle. The CDR3 is 14 residues long. In DNA form, the CDR3 reads TGTGCCAGCAGTTTTTTACAGGAGAACACTGAAGCTTTCTTT. Residues: CASSFLQENTEAFF.

The chain combines TRBV6-5 with TRBJ1-6, with a tentative D call TRBD1 (5 bases). Germline loops: CDR1 MNHEY, CDR2 SVGAGI. The CDR3 is 14 amino acids. V was shortened by 7 bases and J by 5 bases, with 12 bases between the two germline ends. CDR3 coding DNA: TGTGCCAGCACCTCAGGGTACAATAATTCACCCCTCCACTTT. Translating it yields CASTSGYNNSPLHF.

The CDR3 DNA follows: TGTGCCAGCAGCTTTCCGGGGTTAGGGCAGCCCCAGCATTTT. Residues: CASSFPGLGQPQHF. The rearrangement uses TRBV7-9 and TRBJ1-5; no clear D gene. With 3 bases removed from V and 7 bases from J, the gap between germline ends came to 13 bases. Germline loops: CDR1 SEHNR, CDR2 FQNEAQ (reference sequence). The CDR3 has 14 residues.

The chain joins TRBV5-1 to TRBJ2-5, with 11 nucleotides matching TRBD2. This CDR3 spans 15 amino acids. Germline CDR1 is SGHRS and CDR2 is YFSETQ. J gave up 4 bases and V 6 bases, and 8 bases lay outside the gene matches. The DNA for the CDR3 is TGCGCCAGCATTAGCGGGAGGGCCGGGTTAGAGACCCAGTACTTC. Encoded protein: CASISGRAGLETQYF.

The V and J genes are TRBV27 and TRBJ1-2; D is perhaps TRBD1 (5 bases). The length of the CDR3 is 13 residues. Per germline, CDR1 MNHEY and CDR2 SMNVEV (reference sequence). The ends were cut back, 6 bases at V and 8 bases at J, with 16 bases in the middle. The CDR3: CASSRIQGEGYTF. The CDR3 nucleotides read TGTGCCAGCAGCCGTATCCAAGGGGAAGGCTACACCTTC.

The chain is built from TRBV27 and TRBJ1-1; perhaps TRBD1 as D (6 bases). Germline CDR1 and CDR2: MNHEY and SMNVEV (reference sequence). Trimming removed 5 bases from V and 4 bases from J, with 14 bases in between. The CDR3 has 14 amino acids. CDR3 nucleotides: TGTGCCAGCAGTGTACAGGGTGCCACCACTGAAGCTTTCTTT. This sequence encodes CASSVQGATTEAFF.

J is TRBJ1-4 and V is TRBV27, with D uncertain. The CDR3 spans 14 residues. Germline lookup yields CDR1 MNHEY and CDR2 SMNVEV (reference sequence). V was clipped by 2 bases and J by 0 bases, with 4 bases between them. This CDR3 reads CASSLIATNEKLFF. The CDR3 nucleotides read TGTGCCAGCAGTTTAATAGCAACTAATGAAAAACTGTTTTTT.

V gene TRBV9 combines with J gene TRBJ2-7, with 11 bases lining up with TRBD1. The CDR3 contains 14 residues. Germline assignment: CDR1 SGDLS and CDR2 YYNGEE. J gave up 7 bases and V 3 bases, and 6 bases lay outside the gene matches. DNA of the CDR3: TGTGCCAGCAGCGCCGGGACAGGGGGTAGGGAGCAGTACTTC. It is translated as CASSAGTGGREQYF.

V is TRBV19 and J is TRBJ2-1; 11 bases agree with TRBD1. The CDR3 has 16 residues. With V trimmed by 1 base and J by 2 bases, 1 base remained unmatched. Germline-derived CDR1 and CDR2 are LNHDA and SQIVND (reference sequence). The CDR3 loop is CASSIGTGGTYNEQFF. CDR3 coding DNA: TGTGCCAGTAGTATAGGGACAGGGGGCACCTACAATGAGCAGTTCTTC.

The genes are TRBV27 and TRBJ2-1; D is perhaps TRBD2 (6 bases). Trimming pared 3 bases from V and 0 bases from J, leaving 6 bases between. There are 14 residues in the CDR3. In germline, CDR1 is MNHEY, CDR2 SMNVEV (reference sequence). CDR3 DNA: TGTGCCAGCAGTTTTAGCGGCTCCTACAATGAGCAGTTCTTC. Translating it yields CASSFSGSYNEQFF.

The chain has TRBV5-1 and TRBJ2-1; 9 positions agree with TRBD2. J gave up 5 bases and V 5 bases, and 8 bases lay outside the gene matches. The CDR3 is 15 residues long. Germline lookup yields CDR1 SGHRS and CDR2 YFSETQ. The CDR3 DNA follows: TGCGCCAGCAGAACCGGGACTAGCCCCAACAATGAGCAGTTCTTC. This translates into CASRTGTSPNNEQFF. The full variable domain, rest sourced from reference TRBV5-1 and TRBJ2-1, is KAGVTQTPRYLIKTRGQQVTLSCSPISGHRSVSWYQQTPGQGLQFLFEYFSETQRNKGNFPGRFSGRQFSNSRSEMNVSTLELGDSALYLCASRTGTSPNNEQFFGPGTRLTVL.

The chain joins TRBV6-5 to TRBJ1-2, with TRBD1 as a possible D gene (6 bases). CDR3 size: 11 residues. The V and J ends lost 5 bases and 7 bases respectively, with 8 bases between them. Germline assignment: CDR1 MNHEY and CDR2 SVGAGI. The CDR3 DNA sequence: TGTGCCAGCAGTGACAGGTTTGGCTACACCTTC. Its translation is CASSDRFGYTF.

The rearrangement joins TRBV27 to TRBJ2-5; TRBD2 agrees at 11 bases. With V trimmed by 10 bases and J by 5 bases, 18 bases remained unmatched. The germline CDR1 and CDR2 sequences are MNHEY and SMNVEV (reference sequence). The CDR3 has 17 residues. DNA for the CDR3: TGTGCCACATCCGCCTGGGTTAGCGGGAGGGCCCAGGAGACCCAGTACTTC. As protein: CATSAWVSGRAQETQYF.

This chain links TRBV29-1 with TRBJ2-2; D may be TRBD2 (6 bases). The CDR3 is 15 amino acids. Looked up from germline, CDR1 is SQVTM and CDR2 is ANQGSEA. V dropped 4 bases and J dropped 0 bases, with 12 bases sitting between them. The CDR3 DNA reads TGCAGCGTTGCACCTAGCGCCGCGAACACCGGGGAGCTGTTTTTT. Amino acids: CSVAPSAANTGELFF.

The genes are TRBV7-9 and TRBJ2-5, with TRBD1 identical over 7 bases. The germline V gene encodes CDR1 SEHNR and CDR2 FQNEAQ (reference sequence). The CDR3 has 19 residues. The junction had 15 bases not matched to a gene; V was cut back by 1 base and J by 1 base. DNA of the CDR3: TGTGCCAGCAGCTTAGAGACATGGGGAAAAGGGGGCCCCCAAGAGACCCAGTACTTC. As protein: CASSLETWGKGGPQETQYF.

The chain is built from TRBV27 and TRBJ2-7; 10 positions agree with TRBD1. The CDR3 has 15 amino acids. The germline V gene encodes CDR1 MNHEY and CDR2 SMNVEV (reference sequence). J was trimmed by 9 bases and V by 6 bases; bases with no gene match: 14. The CDR3 sequence is CASSLLTTDRGRQYF. CDR3 sequence (DNA): TGTGCCAGCAGCCTTCTCACGACAGACAGGGGGCGGCAGTACTTC.

This rearrangement joins TRBV9 to TRBJ2-5; TRBD2 aligns across 10 bases. Germline V gene lookup returns CDR1 SGDLS and CDR2 YYNGEE. J lost 4 bases, V lost 3 bases, and 6 bases had no gene match. CDR3 length equals 15 residues. The CDR3 protein is CASSADPSGGETQYF. The DNA for the CDR3 is TGTGCCAGCAGCGCAGACCCTAGCGGGGGAGAGACCCAGTACTTC.

There are a few counts of this clone. The chain is built from TRBV27 and TRBJ1-3; the match to TRBD1 covers 10 bases. Germline CDR1 is MNHEY and CDR2 is SMNVEV (reference sequence). Losses at the gene ends were 0 bases for V and 7 bases for J; bases not matched to a gene: 6. This CDR3 is built from 16 residues. CDR3 sequence: CASSLSGTGVGNTIYF. CDR3 nucleotide sequence: TGTGCCAGCAGTTTATCCGGGACAGGGGTAGGGAACACCATATATTTT.

This clone was recorded a few times. J is TRBJ2-7 and V is TRBV2, with 7 bases matching TRBD1. Unmatched junction bases numbered 11, after V lost 7 bases and J lost 5 bases. This CDR3 has 14 amino acids. Germline V lookup: CDR1 SNHLY, CDR2 FYNNEI. The CDR3 sequence: CASKLTGLADEQYF. The CDR3 DNA sequence: TGTGCCAGCAAGTTGACAGGGTTGGCAGACGAGCAGTACTTC. The whole variable domain, filled in from reference TRBV2 and TRBJ2-7, reads EPEVTQTPSHQVTQMGQEVILRCVPISNHLYFYWYRQILGQKVEFLVSFYNNEISEKSEIFDDQFSVERPDGSNFTLKIRSTKLEDSAMYFCASKLTGLADEQYFGPGTRLTVT.

Note on this clone: Additional DNA sequences in this sample encode the identical CDR3. The CDR3 nucleotides are TGTGCCAGCAGCGGGAGGGCGGAACAAATCAAAGCTTTCTTT. Amino acid sequence: CASSGRAEQIKAFF. The chain links TRBV7-9 to TRBJ1-1; D call uncertain. Trimming left V 5 bases short and J 9 bases short, with 19 bases between. Germline-derived CDR1 and CDR2 are SEHNR and FQNEAQ (reference sequence). The CDR3 runs 14 residues.

The V and J genes are TRBV6-1 and TRBJ2-5; unclear D gene. The DNA end lines up better with TRBJ2-7; the J call may be wrong. The CDR3 length is 15 residues. Germline CDR1 is MNHNS and CDR2 is SASEGT. The CDR3 nucleotides are TGTGCCAGCAGTGAAGTCGCGGTAAGATCCTACGAGCAGTACTTC. Protein product: CASSEVAVRSYEQYF.

The V call is TRBV30, the J call TRBJ2-3; D might be TRBD2 (5 bases). From germline, CDR1 is GTSNPN and CDR2 SVGIG (reference sequence). This CDR3 spans 11 amino acids. The V end was cut by 5 bases, the J end by 6 bases, with 9 bases between. This chain's CDR3 is CAWGVADTQYF. Here the CDR3 DNA reads TGTGCCTGGGGGGTAGCGGATACGCAGTATTTT.

V usage is TRBV7-9 and J usage is TRBJ2-3; maybe TRBD1 (5 bases). The CDR3 runs 16 residues. The germline gives CDR1 SEHNR, CDR2 FQNEAQ (reference sequence). The V gene lost 4 bases and the J gene lost 6 bases, with 20 bases spanning the gap. This chain's CDR3 is CASSYALQGDGDTQYF. The CDR3 DNA is TGTGCCAGCAGCTACGCCCTTCAGGGTGATGGTGATACGCAGTATTTT.

The J gene is TRBJ2-5, the V gene TRBV4-3; 10 positions agree with TRBD2. The J call may be in error: the DNA end matches TRBJ2-7 better. There are 15 residues in the CDR3. Looked up from germline, CDR1 is LGHNA and CDR2 is YSLEER. CDR3 nucleotide sequence: TGCGCCAGCAGCCAAGATCCTAGCGGGAGTGGCGAGCAGTACTTC. Its protein product is CASSQDPSGSGEQYF.

This clone came up once. The rearrangement joins TRBV9 to TRBJ1-3, with a weak D call TRBD1 (6 bases). Trimming left V 3 bases short and J 0 bases short, with 7 bases between. The CDR3 loop spans 14 amino acids. CDR1 is SGDLS and CDR2 is YYNGEE in the germline V gene. CDR3 nucleotides: TGTGCCAGCAGCGACAGGGACTCTGGAAACACCATATATTTT. Amino acid sequence: CASSDRDSGNTIYF.

The gene calls are TRBV2 and TRBJ2-5; 15 bases line up with TRBD2. The trim removed 6 bases at V and 2 bases at J, leaving 7 bases unmatched. The germline gives CDR1 SNHLY, CDR2 FYNNEI. The CDR3 runs 17 residues. CDR3 amino acids: CASRKTGTSGRQETQYF. Written as DNA, the CDR3 is TGTGCCAGCAGGAAGACCGGGACTAGCGGGAGGCAAGAGACCCAGTACTTC.

The chain recombines TRBV5-5 with TRBJ1-2, with D possibly matching TRBD1 (6 bases). V dropped 3 bases and J dropped 3 bases, with 15 bases sitting between them. This CDR3 has 15 amino acids. CDR1 is SGHKS and CDR2 is YYEKEE in the germline V gene (reference sequence). The chain's CDR3 is CASSWGGHGYYGYTF. For the CDR3, the DNA is TGTGCCAGCAGCTGGGGGGGACATGGGTACTATGGCTACACCTTC.

This chain joins TRBV7-9 and TRBJ1-1, with a weak D call TRBD1 (5 bases). Deletions cut 4 bases from V and 4 bases from J, with 13 bases between. This CDR3 contains 14 residues. Germline CDR1 reads SEHNR; CDR2 reads FQNEAQ (reference sequence). The CDR3 protein is CASSSQGGGTEAFF. CDR3 sequence (DNA): TGTGCCAGCAGCTCCCAGGGAGGTGGCACTGAAGCTTTCTTT. Full variable domain (missing parts from reference TRBV7-9 and TRBJ1-1): DTGVSQNPRHKITKRGQNVTFRCDPISEHNRLYWYRQTLGQGPEFLTYFQNEAQLEKSRLLSDRFSAERPKGSFSTLEIQRTEQGDSAMYLCASSSQGGGTEAFFGQGTRLTVV.